A selection of T cell receptor beta chains follows, all from one sample in a study of blood T cell repertoires in COVID-19. Some clones are missing from TCRdb's copy, which holds only in-frame ones; the method was immunoSEQ multiplex PCR. The sample lists fewer than 25,000 clones; around 90% were seen once. Sequencing was done on a sample of peripheral blood. The source of these receptors is a human donor in a cohort sampled during active COVID-19. Each CDR3 is given with its conserved first and last residue. D genes are given only for firm matches. Clone size appears in some rows only: once, few, many, or a class for an expanded clone.

.	TRBJ2-3	TRBV5-6	.	CASSSRDGGGDTQYF	TGTGCCAGCAGCTCCCGGGACGGGGGAGGAGATACGCAGTATTTT
.	TRBJ2-1	TRBV6-5	.	CAGGRDPSSYNEQFF	TGTGCCGGGGGCAGGGACCCAAGCTCCTACAATGAGCAGTTCTTC
.	TRBJ2-3	TRBV7-8	TRBD2	CASSLGLAGAGTDTQYF	TGTGCCAGCAGCTTGGGACTAGCGGGGGCCGGCACAGATACGCAGTATTTT
.	TRBJ2-3	TRBV11-2	TRBD2	CASSASIGGLAGNF	TGTGCCAGCAGCGCTTCGATAGGGGGACTAGCGGGGAATTTT
.	TRBJ1-2	TRBV5-1	.	CASSQTGRSNYGYTF	TGCGCCAGCAGCCAAACGGGGAGAAGTAACTATGGCTACACCTTC
once	TRBJ2-4	TRBV4-1	TRBD1	CASSRGQGSNIQYF	TGCGCCAGCAGCCGGGGACAGGGTTCCAACATTCAGTACTTC
.	TRBJ2-1	TRBV11-3	.	CASSLGLLSSYNEQFF	TGTGCCAGCAGCTTAGGACTCTTGAGCTCCTACAATGAGCAGTTCTTC
.	TRBJ2-1	TRBV7-2	TRBD2	CASSSRQSSGTINEQFF	TGTGCCAGCAGCTCCCGCCAAAGTAGCGGGACGATCAATGAGCAGTTCTTC
.	TRBJ1-1	TRBV27	.	CASSRLLGQFSEAFF	TGTGCCAGCAGTCGCCTACTCGGACAGTTTTCTGAAGCTTTCTTT
.	TRBJ1-1	TRBV3-1/TRBV3-2	TRBD1	CASRPGQGAWWTEAFF	TGTGCCAGCAGGCCCGGACAGGGGGCTTGGTGGACTGAAGCTTTCTTT
.	TRBJ1-4	TRBV9	.	CASSPRAATNEKLFF	TGTGCCAGCAGCCCCCGAGCTGCAACTAATGAAAAACTGTTTTTT
.	TRBJ1-1	TRBV4-1	TRBD1	CASSHVIGQGRTEAFF	TGCGCCAGCAGCCACGTTATTGGACAGGGAAGAACTGAAGCTTTCTTT
.	TRBJ1-6	TRBV18	.	CASSPRVINSPLHF	TGTGCCAGCTCACCTAGAGTTATCAATTCACCCCTCCACTTT
once	TRBJ1-4	TRBV29-1	TRBD1	CSVGQGKEKLFF	TGCAGCGTTGGACAGGGGAAAGAAAAACTGTTTTTT
few	TRBJ1-2	TRBV5-1	.	CASSLVVNYGYTF	TGCGCCAGCAGCTTGGTAGTTAACTATGGCTACACCTTC